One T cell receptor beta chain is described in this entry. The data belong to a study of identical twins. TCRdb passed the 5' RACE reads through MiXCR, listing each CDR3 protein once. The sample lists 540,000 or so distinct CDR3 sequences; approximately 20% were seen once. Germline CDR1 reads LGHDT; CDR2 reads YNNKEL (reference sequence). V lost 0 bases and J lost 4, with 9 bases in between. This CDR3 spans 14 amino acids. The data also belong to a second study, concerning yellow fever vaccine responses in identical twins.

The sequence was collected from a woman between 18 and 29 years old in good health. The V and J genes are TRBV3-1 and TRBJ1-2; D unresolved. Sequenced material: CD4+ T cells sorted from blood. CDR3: CASSQDRYGYGYTF. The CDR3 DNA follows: TGTGCCAGCAGCCAAGATCGGTATGGCTATGGCTACACCTTC.